These T cell receptor beta chains were read from a single sample in a study of a mutant IDH1 vaccine in newly diagnosed glioma. Sequencing used immunoSEQ multiplex PCR; TCRdb keeps in-frame clones, though not all of them. Altogether about 38,000 clones are present, 80% to 95% being singletons, with the ten largest covering about 18%. The sequenced sample was PBMCs, obtained from a glioma patient treated with radiotherapy, temozolomide or both. Receptors originate from a man between 18 and 35 years old with glioma. Both conserved end residues are part of each CDR3. D genes are given only for firm matches. Rows may omit the clone size; those that give it use once, few, many or a size class.

TRBD2	TRBV18	NA	TRBJ2-5	TGTGCCAGCTCACCAGCGGGGGGCGGCGAGACCCAGTACTTC	CASSPAGGGETQYF
NA	TRBV2	once	TRBJ1-4	TGTGCCAGCAGTGAAAGCGACACCTTTAATGAAAAACTGTTTTTT	CASSESDTFNEKLFF
TRBD1	TRBV7-2	few	TRBJ1-2	TGTGCCAGCAGCTCAGAGACAGGGGGGGTTCCTACCTATGGCTACACCTTC	CASSSETGGVPTYGYTF
TRBD2	TRBV6-5	NA	TRBJ2-2	TGTGCCAGCAGTCAAACTAGCGGGAACACCGGGGAGCTGTTTTTT	CASSQTSGNTGELFF
NA	TRBV30	NA	TRBJ2-1	TGTGCCTGGAGTTGGTCTAGCTCCTACAATGAGCAGTTCTTC	CAWSWSSSYNEQFF
NA	TRBV30	NA	TRBJ1-3	TGTGCCTGGAGTGTACCCAGGGTGGGAAACACCATATATTTT	CAWSVPRVGNTIYF
TRBD2	TRBV7-6	once	TRBJ2-3	TGTGCCAGCAGCAGCGGGGCGGGAGTAGAAGATACGCAGTATTTT	CASSSGAGVEDTQYF
NA	TRBV29-1	NA	TRBJ1-4	TGCAGCGTTGTTGATCAGGGATCGAATGAAAAACTGTTTTTT	CSVVDQGSNEKLFF
NA	TRBV7-8	few	TRBJ1-4	TGTGCCAGCAGCCACCCGGGGCACCTCCCATCAGAAAAACTGTTTTTT	CASSHPGHLPSEKLFF
TRBD1	TRBV29-1	once	TRBJ2-7	TGCAGCGTCTTCTGGGGGACAGGCTCCGAGCAGTACTTC	CSVFWGTGSEQYF
TRBD2	TRBV28	NA	TRBJ2-3	TGTGCCAGCAGTTCTACCGGGACTAGCGGGACAGATACGCAGTATTTT	CASSSTGTSGTDTQYF
TRBD2	TRBV7-9	NA	TRBJ2-7	TGTGCCAGCAGCCCACCCACTAGCGGGAATATCAAGCAGTACTTC	CASSPPTSGNIKQYF
TRBD1	TRBV6-1	NA	TRBJ1-5	TGTGCCAGCAGTGAGGCCTCCGGGACAGGGGGACTGCCCCAGCATTTT	CASSEASGTGGLPQHF
NA	TRBV19	once	TRBJ2-7	TGTGCCAGTAGTATAGTGGCGGACTCCTACGAGCAGTACTTC	CASSIVADSYEQYF
NA	TRBV27	NA	TRBJ1-5	TGTGCCAGCAGTTTATTTTACCGTAATAGCAATCAGCCCCAGCATTTT	CASSLFYRNSNQPQHF
NA	TRBV5-4	few	TRBJ2-5	TGTGCCAGCAGCTTGGGGGGAGAACCCCAAGAGACCCAGTACTTC	CASSLGGEPQETQYF
NA	TRBV7-9	once	TRBJ1-3	TGTGCCAGCAGCGCCCGACAGGGAAACACCATATATTTT	CASSARQGNTIYF